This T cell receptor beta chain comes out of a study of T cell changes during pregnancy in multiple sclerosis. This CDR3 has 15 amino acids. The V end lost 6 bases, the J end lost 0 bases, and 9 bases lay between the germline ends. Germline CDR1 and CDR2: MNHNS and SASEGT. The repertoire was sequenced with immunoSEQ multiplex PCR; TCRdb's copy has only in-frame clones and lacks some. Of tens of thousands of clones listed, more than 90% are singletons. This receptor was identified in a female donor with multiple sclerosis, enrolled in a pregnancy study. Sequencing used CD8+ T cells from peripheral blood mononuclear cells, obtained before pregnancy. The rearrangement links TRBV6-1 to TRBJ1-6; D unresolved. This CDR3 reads CASRPGSSYNSPLHF. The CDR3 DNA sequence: TGTGCCAGCAGACCCGGTAGCTCCTATAATTCACCCCTCCACTTT.